This T cell receptor beta chain was profiled in a study of control samples from healthy donors and cancer patients. Sequencing was performed with immunoSEQ multiplex PCR; in TCRdb, only in-frame clones are kept and a portion is missing. Of about 110,000 clones detected, around 89% appear once; the ten largest clones hold roughly a sixth. Germline-derived CDR1 and CDR2 are SGHDT and YYEEEE. V lost 0 bases to trimming and J lost 2 bases, with 7 bases between them. The CDR3 runs to 14 residues. Sequenced sample: blood. The rearrangement joins TRBV5-6 to TRBJ2-3; D is unresolved. The receptor was derived from a woman aged 45-65 years in good health. CDR3 nucleotide sequence: TGTGCCAGCAGCTTGGAACGGCTCACAGATACGCAGTATTTT. The encoded protein is CASSLERLTDTQYF.